This TCR beta chain was observed in a study of blood T cell repertoires in COVID-19. Per the study methods: Counts of nucleated cells, estimated from reference gene primer amplification, were obtained. Profiled with immunoSEQ multiplex PCR; TCRdb holds only in-frame clones, not every one. Clonal size and the V and J genes are those of that table, whereas D and trimming came from the DNA. The repertoire has around 29,000 clones, roughly 90% of them found once; the top ten carry roughly an eighth. Trimming removed 1 base at V and 4 bases at J, with 10 bases between. CDR1 is MNHEY and CDR2 is SVGAGI in the germline V gene. This CDR3 region has 14 residues.

The chain links TRBV6-5 to TRBJ1-2; D is ambiguous. Input material: peripheral blood. The TCR was taken from a human donor with active COVID-19. The donor label of this sample is uncertain. The CDR3 nucleotides are TGTGCCAGCAGTTACTATGGTACAACCTATGGCTACACCTTC. Protein: CASSYYGTTYGYTF.